This entry features one TCR beta chain sequence. Its antigen specificity is not known. Within one base of it there is no much larger clone, and no base qualities were kept. Genomic DNA was used as template for profiling of TCR beta VDJ combinations and CDR3 sequences. TCR repertoire sequencing was run on an Illumina HiSeq 2000. Per the authors' processing: Repertoire assessment relied on Simpson's diversity index, CDR3 size and DJ length profiles, and TRBV/TRBJ rearrangement plots. Whichever DNA sequence was most abundant in the deep sequencing data was defined as the immunodominant clone. CDR3 amino acid sequences were screened for sharing across subjects and were compared with published repertoires and the VDJdb database. The public reads were quality trimmed at Q25 with fastp and then assembled into clones with MiXCR by TCRdb, keeping productive beta chains. Merged by CDR3 protein, the rows form single entries marked with the most common genes and DNA. The V and J calls were determined by TCRdb, not by the authors. This sample lists under 350,000 distinct CDR3 sequences; roughly 59% were detected once. The top ten constitute roughly 1.3% of the sample.

The CDR3 runs 16 residues from the cysteine to the phenylalanine. Of the read, only the CDR3 DNA is kept; its 48 bases are in frame from base 1. Taken from the germline V gene (reference sequence), the CDR1 and CDR2 loops are LNHNV and YYDKDF. V and J are truncated by 1 base and 4 bases respectively, leaving an intervening sequence of 16 bases. The patients picked for sequencing were ones in whom flow cytometry had shown an expansion of CD8+CD57+ cells. Every patient had a diagnosis of severe acquired aplastic anemia based on International Study of Aplastic Anemia and Agranulocytosis and Camitta criteria. Patients had received no therapy at the time of blood sampling. The study deep-sequenced TCR repertoires of sorted CD4+ and CD8+ blood T cells from severe aplastic anemia patients and healthy subjects. Patients were enrolled under clinicaltrials.gov protocols 00001620, 01623167, 00001397, 00071045, 00081523 and 00961064 in the USA. Ficoll-Paque density gradient centrifugation was used to isolate peripheral blood mononuclear cells. Before DNA extraction, CD4+ and CD8+ T cells were sorted by FACS or by magnetic beads.

The source of the sample is a study of CD8+CD57+ T cells in acquired aplastic anemia (dated by TCRdb to 2016 to 2019). Notes on the research overall: A mean of about 3.2 ug of DNA, ranging from roughly 0.18 to 30 ug, was extracted from sorted CD4+ and CD8+ cells. CD8+CD57+ expansion was defined as a frequency above the mean frequency observed in healthy subjects.

General conclusions and limits of the study: Around 31 CD8+ CDR3 sequences were shared between patients and controls but appeared highly expressed in patients and within their immunodominant clones. CD8+ Simpson's diversity did not differ significantly between patients and healthy controls (P=0.060).

Sequencing used sorted CD4+, CD8+, or CD8+CD57+ T cells (not recorded which) from PBMCs. This receptor was identified in a human donor with aplastic anemia. The rearrangement combines TRBV15 with TRBJ1-1; the D gene remains uncertain. Here is the DNA: TGTGCCACCAGCAGAGCTTTCAGTGGGGTGAGCACTGAAGCTTTCTTT. It specifies CATSRAFSGVSTEAFF.